This entry lists 30 T cell receptor beta chains sequenced from one sample in a study of blood T cell repertoires in COVID-19. Libraries were prepared by immunoSEQ multiplex PCR; TCRdb keeps only in-frame clonotypes and omits some of them. The repertoire holds 210,000 or so clones, around 81% seen once, with about 8.9% in the top ten. The sequenced material came from PBMCs or T cells enriched from blood (not recorded which). The receptor set was obtained from a woman in her forties or fifties with acute COVID-19.

The chain recombines TRBV7-8 with TRBJ2-7; 7 bases match TRBD2. In germline, CDR1 is SGHVS, CDR2 FQNEAQ. V trimming: 1 base; J trimming: 7 bases; junction bases outside the gene matches: 7. The CDR3 is 14 amino acids. CDR3 protein: CASSLGGRAREQYF. The CDR3 nucleotides read TGTGCCAGCAGCTTAGGGGGGAGGGCCCGTGAGCAGTACTTC.

The J gene is TRBJ1-6, the V gene TRBV19, with D perhaps TRBD1 (5 bases). V was trimmed by 5 bases and J by 7 bases, leaving 15 bases between them. The CDR3 contains 15 residues. From germline, CDR1 is LNHDA and CDR2 SQIVND (reference sequence). CDR3 amino acids: CASSAIGGWNSPLHF. CDR3 coding DNA: TGTGCCAGTAGTGCCATCGGGGGTTGGAATTCACCCCTCCACTTT.

CDR3 nucleotide sequence: TGTGCCAGCTCACCACCGGAGGGTAGCGGGGGGTCAGATACGCAGTATTTT. It yields the protein CASSPPEGSGGSDTQYF. This chain joins TRBV18 and TRBJ2-3; 10 bases are shared with TRBD2. The CDR3 length is 17 residues. The junction had 7 bases not matched to a gene; V was cut back by 0 bases and J by 4 bases. Germline CDR1 and CDR2: KGHSH and LQKENI.

This chain joins TRBV7-2 and TRBJ2-5; TRBD1 agrees at 10 bases. CDR1 and CDR2 (germline): SGHTA, FQGNSA. V lost 1 base and J lost 7; bases outside the gene matches: 12. The CDR3 loop spans 17 amino acids. The chain's CDR3 is CASSLENQGQGSGTQYF. The CDR3 nucleotides are TGTGCCAGCAGCTTAGAGAACCAGGGACAGGGGTCAGGGACCCAGTACTTC.

The chain employs TRBV5-4 and TRBJ2-2; D not resolved. The germline V and J ends were trimmed by 2 bases and 2 bases, with 7 bases remaining between them. Germline V gene lookup returns CDR1 SGHNT and CDR2 YYREEE (reference sequence). This CDR3 has 14 residues. The CDR3 protein is CASSLVSNTGELFF. The CDR3 nucleotides are TGTGCCAGCAGCTTAGTCAGTAACACCGGGGAGCTGTTTTTT.

A single count supports this clone. J is TRBJ2-7 and V is TRBV27, with 9 bases lining up with TRBD2. The CDR3 extends over 19 amino acids. The J segment lost 1 base and the V segment lost 3 bases, leaving 16 bases of the junction unmatched. Per germline, CDR1 MNHEY and CDR2 SMNVEV (reference sequence). The CDR3 DNA sequence: TGTGCCAGCAGTTTGGAGACAGCGAAGGGCGGGAGGGTATCCTACGAGCAGTACTTC. It specifies CASSLETAKGGRVSYEQYF.

This clone was seen a few times. The chain employs TRBV29-1 and TRBJ1-2; 9 positions agree with TRBD1. The germline V gene encodes CDR1 SQVTM and CDR2 ANQGSEA. CDR3 length: 13 amino acids. With 2 bases clipped from V and 6 bases from J, the junction kept 4 bases outside the gene matches. CDR3 protein: CSVETGGGDGYTF. In DNA, the CDR3 is TGCAGCGTTGAAACAGGGGGCGGGGATGGCTACACCTTC.

The chain recombines TRBV7-8 with TRBJ1-2, with 10 bases fitting TRBD1. The CDR3 is made up of 16 amino acids. After removal of 5 bases from V and 0 bases from J, the junction contained 6 bases not matched to a gene. The germline V gene encodes CDR1 SGHVS and CDR2 FQNEAQ. CDR3 protein: CASSVGDRGPNYGYTF. The CDR3 nucleotides are TGTGCCAGCAGCGTTGGAGACAGGGGGCCTAACTATGGCTACACCTTC.

The rearrangement links TRBV19 to TRBJ1-5, with 9 bases matching TRBD1. V shed 6 bases, J shed 5 bases, and the junction held 8 bases outside the gene matches. The CDR3 runs to 15 residues. Germline-derived CDR1 and CDR2 are LNHDA and SQIVND (reference sequence). The CDR3 spells CASRIGQGLDQPQHF. The CDR3 DNA sequence: TGTGCCAGTAGGATTGGACAGGGGTTAGATCAGCCCCAGCATTTT.

The chain recombines TRBV7-9 with TRBJ1-6, with D maybe TRBD1 (5 bases). Germline V CDR1 and CDR2: SEHNR, FQNEAQ (reference sequence). Trimming left V 1 base short and J 8 bases short, with 9 bases between. There are 14 residues in the CDR3. The CDR3 coding sequence is TGTGCCAGCAGCTTAGACAGGTGGGATTCACCCCTCCACTTT. The encoded protein is CASSLDRWDSPLHF.

This rearrangement joins TRBV5-1 to TRBJ2-3; possible D gene TRBD1, 6 bases. Trimming removed 7 bases at V and 2 bases at J, with 20 bases between. The germline CDR1 and CDR2 sequences are SGHRS and YFSETQ. The CDR3 extends over 16 amino acids. The CDR3 region has the DNA TGCGCCAGCCGATCCCGAGAAGGGGGTGCCACAGATACGCAGTATTTT. Amino acids: CASRSREGGATDTQYF.

V and J are TRBV11-2 and TRBJ2-1; TRBD2 agrees at 9 bases. The trim removed 1 base at V and 6 bases at J, leaving 16 bases unmatched. The CDR3 totals 19 residues. Per germline, CDR1 SGHAT and CDR2 FQNNGV. The CDR3 protein is CASSLGGSAASGIFNEQFF. The DNA of the CDR3 is TGTGCCAGCAGCTTAGGAGGGAGCGCAGCTAGCGGGATATTCAATGAGCAGTTCTTC.

CDR3 nucleotide sequence: TGTGCCAGCAGTTTATCGACTCCCCCTAGGACAGGGAAAGAGACCCAGTACTTC. Its translation is CASSLSTPPRTGKETQYF. This sequence joins TRBV27 and TRBJ2-5, with 8 bases that match TRBD1. Germline V gives CDR1 MNHEY, CDR2 SMNVEV (reference sequence). The CDR3 sequence is 18 residues long. The trim removed 0 bases at V and 3 bases at J, leaving 12 bases unmatched.

The CDR3 sequence is CASSSGQGVVQYF. The CDR3 bases are TGTGCCAGCAGTTCCGGACAGGGGGTAGTGCAGTACTTC. The chain combines TRBV5-4 with TRBJ2-7; TRBD1 agrees at 10 bases. From germline, CDR1 is SGHNT and CDR2 YYREEE (reference sequence). CDR3 length: 13 amino acids. Germline trimming cut 5 bases from V and 9 bases from J; bases unmatched to any gene: 8.

The genes are TRBV7-2 and TRBJ2-2; 8 bases fit TRBD2. The CDR3 has 16 amino acids. CDR1 and CDR2 from the germline V gene are SGHTA and FQGNSA. Unmatched junction bases numbered 7, after V lost 0 bases and J lost 7 bases. This CDR3 is CASSLASGSSGGELFF. The CDR3 coding sequence is TGTGCCAGCAGCTTAGCGAGCGGGAGTTCCGGCGGGGAGCTGTTTTTT. The full variable domain, with the rest looked up from reference TRBV7-2 and TRBJ2-2, is GAGVSQSPSNKVTEKGKDVELRCDPISGHTALYWYRQSLGQGLEFLIYFQGNSAPDKSGLPSDRFSAERTGGSVSTLTIQRTQQEDSAVYLCASSLASGSSGGELFFGEGSRLTVL.

The J gene is TRBJ1-5, the V gene TRBV30, with TRBD1 as a possible D gene (6 bases). V was cut by 4 bases and J by 4 bases, with 14 bases left in between. Looked up from germline, CDR1 is GTSNPN and CDR2 is SVGIG (reference sequence). This CDR3 has 14 amino acids. The chain's CDR3 is CAWNLGQGNQPQHF. Here the CDR3 DNA reads TGTGCCTGGAACCTGGGCCAGGGGAATCAGCCCCAGCATTTT.

V gene TRBV24-1 combines with J gene TRBJ1-5; 11 bases agree with TRBD1. The germline CDR1 and CDR2 sequences are KGHDR and SFDVKD. This CDR3 contains 16 residues. Trimming removed 2 bases from V and 7 bases from J; junction bases left unmatched: 6. In DNA form, the CDR3 reads TGTGCCACCAGTGATTCTGGGACAGGGGGATTACAGCCCCAGCATTTT. It specifies CATSDSGTGGLQPQHF.

The chain couples TRBV6-5 to TRBJ2-7; 11 nucleotides agree with TRBD1. The ends lost 8 bases at V and 5 bases at J; junction bases unmatched: 5. CDR3 length equals 13 residues. Germline values: CDR1 MNHEY, CDR2 SVGAGI. CDR3 coding DNA: TGTGCCAGCGTCGGACAGGGGGCCCACGAGCAGTACTTC. Residues: CASVGQGAHEQYF.

The rearrangement joins TRBV6-5 to TRBJ2-6; 7 bases are a match to TRBD1. CDR3 size: 15 residues. Germline V lookup: CDR1 MNHEY, CDR2 SVGAGI. The V and J ends lost 5 bases and 2 bases, in that order; junction bases with no gene match: 3. The DNA of the CDR3 is TGTGCCAGCAGTCCAGGGGGAACTGGGGCCAACGTCCTGACTTTC. Translated, it gives CASSPGGTGANVLTF.

This clone was recorded a few times. The CDR3 reads CASSIRSNYGYTF. DNA for the CDR3: TGTGCCAGTAGTATCAGATCTAACTATGGCTACACCTTC. V and J are TRBV19 and TRBJ1-2; D call uncertain. The CDR3 contains 13 residues. Germline V lookup: CDR1 LNHDA, CDR2 SQIVND (reference sequence). V dropped 3 bases and J dropped 0 bases, with 5 bases sitting between them.

The V gene is TRBV7-2, the J gene TRBJ2-1; possibly TRBD2 for D (7 bases). The V gene lost 5 bases and the J gene lost 7 bases, with 12 bases spanning the gap. CDR1 and CDR2 from the germline V gene are SGHTA and FQGNSA. This CDR3 region has 13 residues. DNA of the CDR3: TGTGCCAGCAGCGGGAGGGGGGGGAATGAGCAGTTCTTC. This encodes CASSGRGGNEQFF.

The chain recombines TRBV28 with TRBJ1-3, with D possibly matching TRBD1 (5 bases). V was cut by 5 bases and J by 4 bases, with 27 bases left in between. Per the germline V gene, CDR1 is MDHEN and CDR2 is SYDVKM. The CDR3 is 19 amino acids. CDR3 sequence: CASSRLSGTGPGRGNTIYF. The CDR3 bases are TGTGCCAGCAGTCGCCTCTCTGGAACAGGTCCCGGCCGGGGAAACACCATATATTTT.

The genes are TRBV19 and TRBJ1-3; D not resolved. CDR1 and CDR2 (germline): LNHDA, SQIVND (reference sequence). V dropped 3 bases and J dropped 2 bases, with 8 bases sitting between them. The CDR3 runs 14 residues. The CDR3 loop reads CASSIKGAGNTIYF. The DNA of the CDR3 is TGTGCCAGTAGTATTAAGGGAGCTGGAAACACCATATATTTT.

The chain has TRBV6-5 and TRBJ2-7; 13 positions match TRBD2. The CDR3 sequence is 15 residues long. The germline gives CDR1 MNHEY, CDR2 SVGAGI. Trimming cost V 6 bases and J 2 bases; bases outside gene matches: 4. As DNA, the CDR3 is TGTGCCAGCAGGTCTGGACTAGCGGGAGCCTACGAGCAGTACTTC. Protein sequence: CASRSGLAGAYEQYF.

The chain recombines TRBV11-2 with TRBJ2-7; possible D gene TRBD1, 6 bases. V lost 5 bases and J lost 7, with 15 bases in between. The length of the CDR3 is 13 residues. Looked up from germline, CDR1 is SGHAT and CDR2 is FQNNGV. The CDR3 nucleotides read TGTGCCAGCAGCCTCACAGGGCCGAAGGAGCAGTACTTC. Amino acids: CASSLTGPKEQYF.

The chain uses TRBV7-2 and TRBJ2-7; D is uncertain. Germline V lookup: CDR1 SGHTA, CDR2 FQGNSA. The CDR3 sequence is 14 residues long. Deletions cut 1 base from V and 4 bases from J, with 11 bases between. CDR3 sequence: CASSLDSSWYEQYF. The CDR3 bases are TGTGCCAGCAGCTTAGACTCGTCGTGGTACGAGCAGTACTTC. The variable domain in full, with the rest retrieved from reference TRBV7-2 and TRBJ2-7, is GAGVSQSPSNKVTEKGKDVELRCDPISGHTALYWYRQSLGQGLEFLIYFQGNSAPDKSGLPSDRFSAERTGGSVSTLTIQRTQQEDSAVYLCASSLDSSWYEQYFGPGTRLTVT.

This chain links TRBV2 with TRBJ2-2; 9 positions agree with TRBD1. The CDR3 contains 14 residues. Trimming cost V 4 bases and J 7 bases; bases outside gene matches: 4. The germline CDR1 and CDR2 sequences are SNHLY and FYNNEI. CDR3 DNA: TGTGCCAGCAGTGGACAGGGGGAGGTCGGGGAGCTGTTTTTT. As protein: CASSGQGEVGELFF.

The DNA for the CDR3 is TGTGCCAGCAGCTTAAGGCTAGCGGAGCCCTACGAGCAGTACTTC. Encoded protein: CASSLRLAEPYEQYF. The rearrangement joins TRBV7-8 to TRBJ2-7, with TRBD2 matching 7 bases. The CDR3 extends over 15 amino acids. Per germline, CDR1 SGHVS and CDR2 FQNEAQ. Germline trimming cut 2 bases from V and 2 bases from J; bases unmatched to any gene: 6.

The chain uses TRBV7-8 and TRBJ2-3; 9 nucleotides line up with TRBD2. CDR1 and CDR2 from the germline V gene are SGHVS and FQNEAQ. J was trimmed by 7 bases and V by 4 bases; bases with no gene match: 6. CDR3 length: 14 amino acids. CDR3 bases: TGTGCCAGCAGCTGGTTAGCGGGGGTAAATACGCAGTATTTT. Translated: CASSWLAGVNTQYF.

The V call is TRBV9, the J call TRBJ1-2; D is undetermined. The CDR3 loop spans 13 amino acids. Germline CDR1 and CDR2: SGDLS and YYNGEE. Trimming removed 0 bases from V and 0 bases from J, with 3 bases in between. CDR3 nucleotide sequence: TGTGCCAGCAGCGTAGCAACTAACTATGGCTACACCTTC. Its translation is CASSVATNYGYTF.